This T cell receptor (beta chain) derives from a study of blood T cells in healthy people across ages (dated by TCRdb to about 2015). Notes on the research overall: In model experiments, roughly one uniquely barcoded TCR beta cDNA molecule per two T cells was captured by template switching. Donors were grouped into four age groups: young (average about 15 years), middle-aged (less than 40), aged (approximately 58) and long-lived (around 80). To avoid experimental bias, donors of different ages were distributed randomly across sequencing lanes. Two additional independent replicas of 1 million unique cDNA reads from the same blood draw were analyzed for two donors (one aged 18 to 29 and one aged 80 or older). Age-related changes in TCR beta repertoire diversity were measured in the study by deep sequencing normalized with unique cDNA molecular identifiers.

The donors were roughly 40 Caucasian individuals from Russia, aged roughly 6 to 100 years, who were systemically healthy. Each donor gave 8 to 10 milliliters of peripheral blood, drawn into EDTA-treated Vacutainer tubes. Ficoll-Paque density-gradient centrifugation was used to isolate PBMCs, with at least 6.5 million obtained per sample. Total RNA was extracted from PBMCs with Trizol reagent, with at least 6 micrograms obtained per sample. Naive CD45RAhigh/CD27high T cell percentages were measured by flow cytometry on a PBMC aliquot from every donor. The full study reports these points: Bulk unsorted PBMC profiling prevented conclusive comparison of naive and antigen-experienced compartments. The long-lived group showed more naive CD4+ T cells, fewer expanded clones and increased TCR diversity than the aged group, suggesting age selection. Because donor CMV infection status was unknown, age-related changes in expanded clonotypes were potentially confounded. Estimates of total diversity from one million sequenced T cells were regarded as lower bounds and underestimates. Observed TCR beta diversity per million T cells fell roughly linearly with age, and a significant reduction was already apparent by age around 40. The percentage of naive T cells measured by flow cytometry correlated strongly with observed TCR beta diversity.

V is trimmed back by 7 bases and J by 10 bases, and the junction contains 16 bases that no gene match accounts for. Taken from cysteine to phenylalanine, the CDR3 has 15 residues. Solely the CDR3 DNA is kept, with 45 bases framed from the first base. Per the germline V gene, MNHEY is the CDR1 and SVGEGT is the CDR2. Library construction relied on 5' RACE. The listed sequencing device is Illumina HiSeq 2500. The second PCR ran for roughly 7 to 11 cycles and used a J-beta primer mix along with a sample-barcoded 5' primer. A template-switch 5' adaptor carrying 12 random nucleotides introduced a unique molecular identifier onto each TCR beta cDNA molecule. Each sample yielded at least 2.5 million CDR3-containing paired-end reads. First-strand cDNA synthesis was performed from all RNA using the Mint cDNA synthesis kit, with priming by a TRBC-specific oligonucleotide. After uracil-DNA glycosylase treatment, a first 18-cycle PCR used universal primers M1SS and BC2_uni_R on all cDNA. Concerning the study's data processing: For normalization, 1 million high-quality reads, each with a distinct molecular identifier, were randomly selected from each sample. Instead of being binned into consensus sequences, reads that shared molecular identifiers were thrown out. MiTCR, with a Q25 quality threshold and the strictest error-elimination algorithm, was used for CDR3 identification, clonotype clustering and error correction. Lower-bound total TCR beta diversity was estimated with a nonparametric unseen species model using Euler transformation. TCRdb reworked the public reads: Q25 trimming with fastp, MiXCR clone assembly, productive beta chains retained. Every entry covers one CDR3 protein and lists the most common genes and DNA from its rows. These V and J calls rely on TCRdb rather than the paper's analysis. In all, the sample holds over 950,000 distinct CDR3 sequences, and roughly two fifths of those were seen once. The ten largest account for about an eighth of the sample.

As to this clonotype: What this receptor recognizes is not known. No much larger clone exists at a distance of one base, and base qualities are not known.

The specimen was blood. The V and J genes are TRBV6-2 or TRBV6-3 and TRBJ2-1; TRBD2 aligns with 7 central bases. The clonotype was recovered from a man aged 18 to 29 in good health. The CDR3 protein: CASTPDAAGSSEQFF. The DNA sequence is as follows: TGTGCCAGCACCCCGGACGCAGCGGGGTCATCGGAGCAGTTCTTC.